The rows below give T cell receptor beta chains drawn from one sample of a study of T cell changes during pregnancy in multiple sclerosis. TCRdb's table, derived via immunoSEQ multiplex PCR, lists solely in-frame clones and lacks some. This table holds approximately 69,000 clones, roughly nine tenths found once. The source was CD4+ T cells from peripheral blood mononuclear cells, collected in the third trimester of pregnancy. The receptors here all came from a female donor in good health, enrolled as a control in a pregnancy study. Each CDR3 is given with its conserved first and last residue. D genes are given only for firm matches. Some rows mark clone size as missing; the rest say once, few, many or name a class of expanded clone.

clone size	J gene	D gene	V gene	CDR3 protein
NA	TRBJ2-7	TRBD1	TRBV4-3	CASSQAGQGTYEQYF
NA	TRBJ1-3	NA	TRBV4-3	CASSQDSGPGNTIYF
NA	TRBJ2-2	TRBD1	TRBV5-1	CASSLQGAGANTGELFF
NA	TRBJ1-5	NA	TRBV7-2	CASSPTGLNQPQHF
NA	TRBJ1-1	TRBD1	TRBV19	CASSIEGQGSEAFF
NA	TRBJ2-3	NA	TRBV5-1	CASSFRYESGTDTQYF
NA	TRBJ1-1	TRBD1	TRBV5-8	CASRSAGTENTEAFF
NA	TRBJ2-7	NA	TRBV15	CATSRDPGITYEQYF
NA	TRBJ1-2	TRBD1	TRBV27	CASTTWDRGLFNGYTF
NA	TRBJ1-4	NA	TRBV2	CASRLGGEKLFF
NA	TRBJ2-7	TRBD2	TRBV11-2	CASSLDPGGTYEQYF
NA	TRBJ1-2	TRBD1	TRBV30	CAWSVQDRGTGYTF
NA	TRBJ1-2	TRBD1	TRBV19	CATSPQGVSYGYTF
NA	TRBJ1-2	TRBD1	TRBV5-5	CASSHLTGIYGYTF
NA	TRBJ1-2	NA	TRBV19	CASTDGAGDYGYTF
NA	TRBJ1-2	TRBD1	TRBV5-1	CASSFFGRQGTGGYTF
NA	TRBJ1-4	TRBD1	TRBV9	CASSVDYAGGSEKLFF
NA	TRBJ1-2	NA	TRBV19	CASTRGVSANYGYTF
few	TRBJ1-1	TRBD1	TRBV6-1	CASSGTGAIEAFF
once	TRBJ2-2	NA	TRBV11-1	CASSLDGNTGELFF
NA	TRBJ2-1	NA	TRBV4-1	CASSQDTWSGRETQFF
NA	TRBJ1-4	NA	TRBV6-6	CATQTYRELFF
NA	TRBJ2-3	NA	TRBV29-1	CSVEWQSSTDTQYF
NA	TRBJ2-7	TRBD1	TRBV7-9	CASSFKWDSPYEQYF
NA	TRBJ1-1	TRBD1	TRBV5-1	CASSLEGDRLEAFF
NA	TRBJ2-7	TRBD2	TRBV30	CAWSQQRGGRISSYEQYF
NA	TRBJ1-1	TRBD1	TRBV2	CASLTGVARRTNTEAFF
once	TRBJ2-1	TRBD2	TRBV18	CASSLSLATSGGAGGNEQFF
once	TRBJ1-1	TRBD1	TRBV7-3	CASSPRGQGAVAFF
NA	TRBJ1-2	TRBD1	TRBV7-2	CASSSQGAYNGYTF
NA	TRBJ2-7	TRBD2	TRBV19	CASSILETSGAYEQYF